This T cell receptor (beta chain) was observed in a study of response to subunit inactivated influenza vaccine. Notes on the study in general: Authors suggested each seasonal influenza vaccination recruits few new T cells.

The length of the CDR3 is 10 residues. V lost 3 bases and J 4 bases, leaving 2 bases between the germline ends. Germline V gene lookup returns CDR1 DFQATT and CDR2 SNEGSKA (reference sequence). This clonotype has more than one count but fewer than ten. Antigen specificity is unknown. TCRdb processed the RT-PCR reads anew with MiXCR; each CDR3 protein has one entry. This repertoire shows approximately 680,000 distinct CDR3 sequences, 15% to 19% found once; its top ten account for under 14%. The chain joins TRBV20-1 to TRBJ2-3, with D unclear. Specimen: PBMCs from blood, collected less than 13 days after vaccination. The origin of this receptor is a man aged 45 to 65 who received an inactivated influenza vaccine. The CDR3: CSASSDTQYF. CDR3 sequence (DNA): TGCAGTGCTAGTTCAGATACGCAGTATTTT.